One sample yielded the 17 T cell receptor beta chains listed below, sequenced in a study of pediatric ulcerative colitis. One to two pinch biopsies were taken from the rectum during colonoscopy. The data were produced by immunoSEQ multiplex PCR, yet TCRdb's version contains in-frame clones alone and is incomplete. Of about 15,000 clones listed, roughly 74% are singletons. Sequenced: gut tissue. These receptors were collected from a girl aged 10-17 years with moderate ulcerative colitis.

V is TRBV11-3 and J is TRBJ1-1; D ambiguous. V was clipped by 2 bases and J by 1 base, with 8 bases between them. The length of the CDR3 is 14 residues. Germline V gene lookup returns CDR1 SGHNT and CDR2 YENEEA. In DNA form, the CDR3 reads TGTGCCAGCAGCTTATCCGGCGGGAACACTGAAGCTTTCTTT. Protein product: CASSLSGGNTEAFF. Full variable domain (remainder filled in from reference TRBV11-3 and TRBJ1-1): EAGVVQSPRYKIIEKKQPVAFWCNPISGHNTLYWYLQNLGQGPELLIRYENEEAVDDSQLPKDRFSAERLKGVDSTLKIQPAELGDSAVYLCASSLSGGNTEAFFGQGTRLTVV.

The rearrangement links TRBV2 to TRBJ1-1; D is uncertain. Germline CDR1 reads SNHLY; CDR2 reads FYNNEI. Between the trimmed V and J ends, which lost 3 bases and 6 bases, there was a span of 14 bases. The CDR3 covers 14 residues. As DNA, the CDR3 is TGTGCCAGCAGTGAGATGCCCCCTGGGTCTGAAGCTTTCTTT. Amino acid sequence: CASSEMPPGSEAFF.

This clone has a single count. The chain joins TRBV30 to TRBJ1-2; D unclear. CDR1 is GTSNPN and CDR2 is SVGIG in the germline V gene (reference sequence). Trimming took 2 bases from V and 0 from J, leaving 22 bases between them. The CDR3 runs 18 residues. CDR3: CAWSPEKAPLRANYGYTF. The CDR3 DNA follows: TGTGCCTGGAGTCCAGAAAAGGCCCCCCTAAGAGCTAACTATGGCTACACCTTC.

This clone was counted only a few times. CDR3 sequence (DNA): TGTGCCAGTAGTAGTACAGGGACGGAGCCCCAGCATTTT. This codes for CASSSTGTEPQHF. This chain links TRBV19 with TRBJ1-5; D possibly corresponds to TRBD1 (6 bases). Germline lookup yields CDR1 LNHDA and CDR2 SQIVND (reference sequence). Trimming took 4 bases from V and 8 from J, leaving 12 bases between them. The length of the CDR3 is 13 residues.

The genes are TRBV30 and TRBJ2-7; D unclear. Trimming removed 2 bases from V and 7 bases from J, with 9 bases in between. The V gene's germline CDR1 is GTSNPN and CDR2 SVGIG (reference sequence). The CDR3 length is 11 residues. CDR3 sequence: CAWSPVGEQYF. DNA of the CDR3: TGTGCCTGGAGTCCCGTCGGAGAGCAGTACTTC. The variable domain in full, completed from reference TRBV30 and TRBJ2-7, reads SQTIHQWPATLVQPVGSPLSLECTVEGTSNPNLYWYRQAAGRGLQLLFYSVGIGQISSEVPQNLSASRPQDRQFILSSKKLLLSDSGFYLCAWSPVGEQYFGPGTRLTVT.

This rearrangement joins TRBV11-2 to TRBJ2-7, with TRBD1 matching over 10 bases. CDR3 size: 15 residues. Germline assignment: CDR1 SGHAT and CDR2 FQNNGV. The V gene end was trimmed by 5 bases and the J gene end by 1 base; junction bases not matched to a gene: 5. CDR3 nucleotide sequence: TGTGCCAGCAGCGGGGGACAGGGGCCGTCCTACGAGCAGTACTTC. This gives the protein CASSGGQGPSYEQYF.

This rearrangement joins TRBV18 to TRBJ1-5; no definite D call. This CDR3 contains 13 residues. CDR1 and CDR2 (germline): KGHSH, LQKENI. V was pared by 2 bases and J by 1 base, with 3 bases between. CDR3 amino acids: CASSPMSNQPQHF. The CDR3 DNA follows: TGTGCCAGCTCACCAATGAGCAATCAGCCCCAGCATTTT.

This sequence joins TRBV18 and TRBJ1-1; 7 nucleotides match TRBD1. The CDR3 spans 12 residues. CDR1 and CDR2 (germline): KGHSH, LQKENI. J was trimmed by 8 bases and V by 4 bases; bases with no gene match: 4. The chain's CDR3 is CASSLDREEAFF. The CDR3 region has the DNA TGTGCCAGCTCACTAGACAGGGAAGAAGCTTTCTTT.

CDR3 DNA: TGTGCCAGCAGTCTCCTAGAATCTGAGCAGTTCTTC. This encodes CASSLLESEQFF. V usage is TRBV6-1 and J usage is TRBJ2-1; no clear D gene. The length of the CDR3 is 12 residues. CDR1 is MNHNS and CDR2 is SASEGT in the germline V gene. The V gene lost 5 bases and the J gene lost 9 bases, with 11 bases spanning the gap.

The sample holds a few counts of this clone. This sequence joins TRBV9 and TRBJ1-2; TRBD1 agrees at 10 bases. Trimming removed 8 bases from V and 6 bases from J; junction bases left unmatched: 7. Germline lookup yields CDR1 SGDLS and CDR2 YYNGEE. This CDR3 region has 13 residues. In nucleotides, the CDR3 is TGTGCCAGAGTACCCGGGACAGGGGATGGCTACACCTTC. This translates into CARVPGTGDGYTF.

This clone was observed once. The CDR3 loop reads CATSRQGSETQYF. The CDR3 nucleotides read TGTGCCACCAGCCGACAGGGCTCGGAGACCCAGTACTTC. The chain is built from TRBV15 and TRBJ2-5; 7 bases are shared with TRBD1. Germline V gives CDR1 LNHNV, CDR2 YYDKDF (reference sequence). The CDR3 spans 13 residues. The ends lost 5 bases at V and 5 bases at J; junction bases unmatched: 5.

This clone was observed once. Written as DNA, the CDR3 is TGCGCCAGCAGCCCAGTCCCGGGACTTACCTACGAGCAGTACTTC. The encoded protein is CASSPVPGLTYEQYF. V is TRBV5-1 and J is TRBJ2-7; possible D gene TRBD2, 6 bases. The V and J ends lost 4 bases and 2 bases respectively, with 16 bases between them. This CDR3 region has 15 residues. The V gene's germline CDR1 is SGHRS and CDR2 YFSETQ.

A single count supports this clone. The V gene is TRBV29-1, the J gene TRBJ1-1; D not certain. Looked up from germline, CDR1 is SQVTM and CDR2 is ANQGSEA. V gave up 5 bases and J gave up 3 bases, with 10 bases separating them. CDR3 length: 12 amino acids. The DNA of the CDR3 is TGCAGCGTTCGGGTGGGAGACACTGAAGCTTTCTTT. Protein product: CSVRVGDTEAFF.

This sequence joins TRBV5-1 and TRBJ2-5; no clear D. CDR3 size: 14 residues. Trimming stripped 3 bases from V and 5 bases from J, with 14 bases between. Germline-derived CDR1 and CDR2 are SGHRS and YFSETQ. CDR3 coding DNA: TGCGCCAGCAGCTCCACAACCCCCCGGGAGACCCAGTACTTC. Encoded protein: CASSSTTPRETQYF. Full variable domain (remainder filled in from reference TRBV5-1 and TRBJ2-5): KAGVTQTPRYLIKTRGQQVTLSCSPISGHRSVSWYQQTPGQGLQFLFEYFSETQRNKGNFPGRFSGRQFSNSRSEMNVSTLELGDSALYLCASSSTTPRETQYFGPGTRLLVL.

The rearrangement links TRBV28 to TRBJ2-7; possibly TRBD1 for D (5 bases). CDR1 is MDHEN and CDR2 is SYDVKM in the germline V gene. The V and J ends lost 5 bases and 3 bases respectively, with 20 bases between them. This CDR3 has 16 residues. CDR3 in DNA: TGTGCCAGCAGTCCACCTCCGACACCCCAGGGCTACGAGCAGTACTTC. Its protein is CASSPPPTPQGYEQYF.

This clone is termed medium-sized (0.01 to 0.1%). The CDR3 ends on some other residue instead of the conserved phenylalanine or tryptophan, so this is likely a read error. No DNA is shown, since the ends of the CDR3 on it are uncertain; the CDR3 is the one TCRdb lists. J is TRBJ2-7 and V is TRBV2; the tabulated D call, TRBD1, remains unverified against the DNA. Germline-derived CDR1 and CDR2 are SNHLY and FYNNEI. Ends included, the CDR3 has 12 residues. This CDR3 reads CASTESKDRPKL.

V is TRBV5-4 and J is TRBJ2-2, with a weak D call TRBD2 (8 bases). V lost 2 bases to trimming and J lost 5 bases, with 16 bases between them. This CDR3 region has 16 residues. Germline-derived CDR1 and CDR2 are SGHNT and YYREEE (reference sequence). The CDR3 DNA follows: TGTGCCAGCAGCTTCGGGAGGGGGCAAAGTACCGGGGAGCTGTTTTTT. Amino acids: CASSFGRGQSTGELFF.